Sequencing of this T cell receptor beta chain was carried out in a study of tumor-infiltrating lymphocytes in glioblastoma multiforme. Looked up from germline, CDR1 is SQVTM and CDR2 is ANQGSEA. The length of the CDR3 is 13 residues. Multiple V-beta primers and a C-beta primer amplified TCRB from RNA. Unique molecular identifiers were not described for the libraries. TCRdb re-analysed the multiplex PCR reads in MiXCR, keeping a single row per CDR3 protein. The profile shows roughly 13,000 distinct CDR3 sequences, around three fifths of them singletons. Details on this clonotype: A junction boundary mismatches the germline segment, possibly from a read error.

The TCR sequence derives from a male donor with glioblastoma. Sequencing was carried out using brain tumor tissue. The chain employs TRBV29-1 and TRBJ1-6, with TRBD1 as a possible D gene (5 bases). This CDR3 reads CSVARDRESSLHF. DNA for the CDR3: TGCAGCGTTGCCAGGGATAGAGAATCATCCCTCCACTTC.